These 24 T cell receptor beta chains share one sample of origin, sequenced in a study of cytomegalovirus exposure and HLA in healthy donors. The PCR had 60 Vbeta and 13 Jbeta primers. Sequenced by immunoSEQ multiplex PCR; TCRdb stores in-frame clones only, minus some. The sample lists some 140,000 clones; 75% to 90% were seen once. Input material: PBMCs. These receptors all come from a woman in her fifties or sixties in good health and CMV-seropositive.

Concerning this clone itself: One end of the junction is discordant with germline, which a read error may explain. The chain combines TRBV5-1 with TRBJ2-7; 7 bases fit TRBD1. Germline CDR1 and CDR2: SGHRS and YFSETQ. CDR3 length equals 14 residues. CDR3 protein: CASSPTGNSYGQYF. The DNA of the CDR3 is TGCGCCAGCAGCCCGACAGGGAACTCCTACGGGCAGTACTTC. Based on the CDR3 plus reference TRBV5-1 and TRBJ2-7, the full variable domain is KAGVTQTPRYLIKTRGQQVTLSCSPISGHRSVSWYQQTPGQGLQFLFEYFSETQRNKGNFPGRFSGRQFSNSRSEMNVSTLELGDSALYLCASSPTGNSYGQYFGPGTRLTVT.

This sequence joins TRBV21-1 and TRBJ1-4; TRBD1 is taken as the D call from the table, unchecked against the DNA. TRBV21-1 is designated a pseudogene. The CDR3 loop spans 16 amino acids. DNA for the CDR3: TGTGCCAGCAGCAAAGCAGAGAACAGTTCTAATGAAAAACTGTTTTTT. Protein: CASSKAENSSNEKLFF.

The gene calls are TRBV9 and TRBJ2-3, with 9 positions matching TRBD2. Per the germline V gene, CDR1 is SGDLS and CDR2 is YYNGEE. V was clipped by 0 bases and J by 5 bases; unmatched bases: 7. The CDR3 loop spans 16 amino acids. The CDR3 region is CASSVGAGGPLDTQYF. In DNA form, the CDR3 reads TGTGCCAGCAGCGTAGGGGCGGGAGGGCCATTAGATACGCAGTATTTT.

This chain uses TRBV30 with TRBJ1-4, with D unresolved. V dropped 0 bases and J dropped 6 bases, with 11 bases sitting between them. Germline loops: CDR1 GTSNPN, CDR2 SVGIG (reference sequence). The CDR3 covers 14 residues. For the CDR3, the DNA is TGTGCCTGGAGTGTACCCAACGGAGATGAAAAACTGTTTTTT. It is translated as CAWSVPNGDEKLFF.

J is TRBJ2-7 and V is TRBV6-4, with a weak D call TRBD2 (5 bases). Germline assignment: CDR1 MRHNA and CDR2 SNTAGT. The V end was cut by 2 bases, the J end by 3 bases, with 26 bases between. The CDR3 runs 19 residues. The CDR3 DNA sequence: TGTGCCAGCAGTGACACCTTCCAATCCTTTCTTCACCGGGACTACGAGCAGTACTTC. Encoded protein: CASSDTFQSFLHRDYEQYF.

This sequence joins TRBV27 and TRBJ1-2, with a tentative D call TRBD1 (6 bases). Germline-derived CDR1 and CDR2 are MNHEY and SMNVEV (reference sequence). The ends were cut back, 6 bases at V and 3 bases at J, with 17 bases in the middle. The CDR3 runs to 15 residues. CDR3 region: CASRPLGGPDYGYTF. Written as DNA, the CDR3 is TGTGCCAGCAGACCCTTAGGGGGACCGGACTATGGCTACACCTTC.

This clone occurred a few times. This chain joins TRBV28 and TRBJ1-1, with a possible D match to TRBD1 (6 bases). Germline V gene data show CDR1 as MDHEN and CDR2 as SYDVKM. The CDR3 extends over 16 amino acids. V was shortened by 2 bases and J by 3 bases, with 16 bases between the two germline ends. The CDR3 protein is CASSLNGRGRHTEAFF. In nucleotides, the CDR3 is TGTGCCAGCAGTTTAAACGGCAGGGGCAGGCACACTGAAGCTTTCTTT.

This chain links TRBV7-9 with TRBJ1-3, with 8 bases lining up with TRBD1. From germline, CDR1 is SEHNR and CDR2 FQNEAQ (reference sequence). CDR3 length equals 14 residues. The junction had 4 bases not matched to a gene; V was cut back by 6 bases and J by 3 bases. The DNA for the CDR3 is TGTGCCAGCAGGTCCGACAGGGGTGGAAACACCATATATTTT. As protein: CASRSDRGGNTIYF.

In DNA, the CDR3 is TGTGCCAGCAGTTACTCCATGTCCCACACTGAAGCTTTCTTT. This sequence encodes CASSYSMSHTEAFF. V gene TRBV6-5 combines with J gene TRBJ1-1; D uncertain. V lost 0 bases to trimming and J lost 3 bases, with 8 bases between them. CDR3 length: 14 residues. Germline V gives CDR1 MNHEY, CDR2 SVGAGI.

The chain combines TRBV30 with TRBJ1-5, with D maybe TRBD1 (5 bases). Germline CDR1 is GTSNPN and CDR2 is SVGIG (reference sequence). The V end was cut by 3 bases, the J end by 6 bases, with 12 bases between. The CDR3 is 13 amino acids. The CDR3, as DNA: TGTGCCTGGAGCACCAGGGAAGGTCAGCCCCAGCATTTT. The encoded protein is CAWSTREGQPQHF.

The chain combines TRBV6-5 with TRBJ1-5; maybe TRBD1 (6 bases). In germline, CDR1 is MNHEY, CDR2 SVGAGI. V was pared by 4 bases and J by 2 bases, with 9 bases between. This CDR3 comprises 14 residues. The CDR3 nucleotides are TGTGCCAGCAGTTTTTCAGGGGGCAATCAGCCCCAGCATTTT. This codes for CASSFSGGNQPQHF.

This clone appeared a single time. This rearrangement joins TRBV13 to TRBJ2-3; D possibly corresponds to TRBD2 (7 bases). V dropped 5 bases and J dropped 4 bases, with 16 bases sitting between them. The CDR3 sequence is 15 residues long. CDR1 is PRHDT, CDR2 FYEKMQ, per germline (reference sequence). The CDR3 nucleotides read TGTGCCAGCAGCCCCTACAGGGCGGGGGCAGATACGCAGTATTTT. Encoded protein: CASSPYRAGADTQYF.

This chain's CDR3 is CASKVQGAGAYEQYF. Written as DNA, the CDR3 is TGTGCCAGCAAGGTCCAGGGGGCCGGGGCCTACGAGCAGTACTTC. This chain uses TRBV2 with TRBJ2-7; 8 nucleotides match TRBD1. This CDR3 is built from 15 residues. J gave up 2 bases and V 7 bases, and 10 bases lay outside the gene matches. Germline CDR1 and CDR2: SNHLY and FYNNEI.

The sample holds one count of this clone. The chain is built from TRBV28 and TRBJ2-1, with a possible D match to TRBD2 (5 bases). The CDR3 runs to 13 residues. Per the germline V gene, CDR1 is MDHEN and CDR2 is SYDVKM. V was shortened by 2 bases and J by 4 bases, with 6 bases between the two germline ends. The CDR3 protein is CASSLPGYNEQFF. The CDR3, as DNA: TGTGCCAGCAGTTTACCGGGGTACAATGAGCAGTTCTTC.

The V and J genes are TRBV28 and TRBJ1-1; weak D call: TRBD1 (5 bases). The V gene's germline CDR1 is MDHEN and CDR2 SYDVKM. Trimming cost V 7 bases and J 12 bases, with 24 bases left between them. The CDR3 consists of 14 residues. This CDR3 is CASIPAGGFRKTFF. CDR3 DNA: TGTGCCAGCATTCCAGCGGGGGGGTTTCGGAAGACTTTCTTT.

J is TRBJ1-1 and V is TRBV6-5, with 7 bases matching TRBD1. Germline loops: CDR1 MNHEY, CDR2 SVGAGI. The CDR3 is made up of 13 amino acids. V trimming: 5 bases; J trimming: 8 bases; junction bases outside the gene matches: 8. Here the CDR3 DNA reads TGTGCCAGCAGTGAAGGGACGGGACAGGAAGCTTTCTTT. Translated: CASSEGTGQEAFF.

V usage is TRBV15 and J usage is TRBJ2-1; D not certain. This CDR3 has 13 amino acids. Germline V CDR1 and CDR2: LNHNV, YYDKDF (reference sequence). Trimming pared 0 bases from V and 7 bases from J, leaving 7 bases between. CDR3 sequence: CATSREARNEQFF. The CDR3 DNA reads as TGTGCCACCAGCAGAGAGGCTAGAAATGAGCAGTTCTTC.

The chain joins TRBV5-1 to TRBJ2-1; the match to TRBD2 covers 9 bases. V dropped 5 bases and J dropped 3; count of bases not matched to a gene: 6. This CDR3 contains 15 residues. Per germline, CDR1 SGHRS and CDR2 YFSETQ. CDR3 in amino acids: CASRFSGGSYNEQFF. For the CDR3, the DNA is TGCGCCAGCAGATTCAGCGGGGGGAGCTACAATGAGCAGTTCTTC.

This clone was picked up a small number of times. CDR3 sequence reads: CASSSTTGNYGYTF. CDR3 in DNA: TGCGCCAGCAGCTCAACGACGGGGAACTATGGCTACACCTTC. The chain combines TRBV5-1 with TRBJ1-2; D gene unclear. The germline V and J ends were trimmed by 3 bases and 2 bases, with 11 bases remaining between them. Germline CDR1 reads SGHRS; CDR2 reads YFSETQ. CDR3 length: 14 residues.

This clone was counted a few times. The chain employs TRBV7-3 and TRBJ2-1, with D possibly being TRBD1 (5 bases). The V end lost 2 bases, the J end lost 3 bases, and 5 bases lay between the germline ends. The germline CDR1 and CDR2 sequences are SGHTA and FQGTGA. This CDR3 spans 13 amino acids. The CDR3 nucleotides read TGTGCCAGCAGCTTACAGGGCTACAATGAGCAGTTCTTC. Translation gives CASSLQGYNEQFF. Combining the CDR3 with reference TRBV7-3 and TRBJ2-1 gives the whole variable domain GAGVSQTPSNKVTEKGKYVELRCDPISGHTALYWYRQSLGQGPEFLIYFQGTGAADDSGLPNDRFFAVRPEGSVSTLKIQRTERGDSAVYLCASSLQGYNEQFFGPGTRLTVL.

The chain joins TRBV15 to TRBJ2-5; D may be TRBD1 (5 bases). Germline CDR1 LNHNV, CDR2 YYDKDF (reference sequence). Trimming shortened V by 3 bases and J by 2 bases, and 7 bases separated the two germline ends. The CDR3 extends over 13 amino acids. CDR3 protein: CATSRRQQETQYF. The DNA of the CDR3 is TGTGCCACCAGCAGGCGACAGCAAGAGACCCAGTACTTC.

This clone was counted a single time. The rearrangement joins TRBV5-1 to TRBJ1-3; 9 bases are a match to TRBD1. V lost 4 bases and J lost 4; bases outside the gene matches: 6. The CDR3 loop spans 15 amino acids. Germline-derived CDR1 and CDR2 are SGHRS and YFSETQ. CDR3 DNA: TGCGCCAGCAGCCCCGGGACAGGGTCCGGAAACACCATATATTTT. This codes for CASSPGTGSGNTIYF.

The chain links TRBV10-3 to TRBJ2-1; D gene uncertain. V was shortened by 0 bases and J by 4 bases, with 7 bases between the two germline ends. This CDR3 has 14 residues. Looked up from germline, CDR1 is ENHRY and CDR2 is SYGVKD. CDR3 nucleotide sequence: TGTGCCATCAGTGAGTCCCGAGATTACAATGAGCAGTTCTTC. Translating it yields CAISESRDYNEQFF.

This clone was picked up one time. The rearrangement links TRBV5-1 to TRBJ2-3; D ambiguous. This CDR3 comprises 15 residues. Trimming stripped 0 bases from V and 0 bases from J, with 8 bases between. The germline V gene encodes CDR1 SGHRS and CDR2 YFSETQ. The CDR3 spells CASSLGTISTDTQYF. In DNA form, the CDR3 reads TGCGCCAGCAGCTTGGGCACTATTAGCACAGATACGCAGTATTTT. The full variable domain, completed using reference TRBV5-1 and TRBJ2-3, is KAGVTQTPRYLIKTRGQQVTLSCSPISGHRSVSWYQQTPGQGLQFLFEYFSETQRNKGNFPGRFSGRQFSNSRSEMNVSTLELGDSALYLCASSLGTISTDTQYFGPGTRLTVL.